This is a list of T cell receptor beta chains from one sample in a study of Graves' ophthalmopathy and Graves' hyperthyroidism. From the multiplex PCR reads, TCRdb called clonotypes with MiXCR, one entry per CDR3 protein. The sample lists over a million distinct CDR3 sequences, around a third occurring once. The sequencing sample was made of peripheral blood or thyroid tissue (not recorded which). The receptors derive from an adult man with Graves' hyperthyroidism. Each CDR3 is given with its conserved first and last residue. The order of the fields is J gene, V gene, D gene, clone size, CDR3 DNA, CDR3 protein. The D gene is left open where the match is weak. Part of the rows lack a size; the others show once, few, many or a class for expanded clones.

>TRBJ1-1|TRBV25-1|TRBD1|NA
TGTGCCAGCGTTCGTACAGGGGTGAACACTGAAGCTTTCTTT
CASVRTGVNTEAFF
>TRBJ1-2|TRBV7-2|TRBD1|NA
TGTGCCAGCAGCGCAGACAGGGGAACGGGTGGCTACACCTTC
CASSADRGTGGYTF
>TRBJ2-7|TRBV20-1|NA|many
TGCAGTGCTAGAGATGGCCGGGGGACGACCTACGAGCAGTACTTC
CSARDGRGTTYEQYF
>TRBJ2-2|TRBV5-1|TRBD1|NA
TGCGCCAGCAGCTTAAGGGACAGAAACACCGGGGAGCTGTTTTTT
CASSLRDRNTGELFF
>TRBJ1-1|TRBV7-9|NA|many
TGTGCCAGCAGCCTCAGAAGGGATGCAGGAAACACTGAAGCTTTCTTT
CASSLRRDAGNTEAFF
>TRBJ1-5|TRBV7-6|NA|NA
TGTGCCAGCAGGTTGGGCTTTGGACCCGGAGATCAGCCCCAGCATTTT
CASRLGFGPGDQPQHF
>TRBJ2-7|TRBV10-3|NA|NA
TGTGCCATCAGCCCCACTAGGGACGAGCAGTACTTC
CAISPTRDEQYF
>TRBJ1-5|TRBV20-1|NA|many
TGCAGTGCTTGGGAGGGAGATAGCAATCAGCCCCAGCATTTT
CSAWEGDSNQPQHF
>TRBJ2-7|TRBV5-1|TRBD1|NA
TGCGCCAGCAGCAGAGATAGGACAGGGACCTCCTACGAGCAGTACTTC
CASSRDRTGTSYEQYF
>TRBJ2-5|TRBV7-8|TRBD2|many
TGTGCCAGCAGCCTGGGACTAGCGGGACGAGAGACCCAGTACTTC
CASSLGLAGRETQYF
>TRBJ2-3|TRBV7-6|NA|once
TGTGCCAGCAGCTTAGGTGGTATCTACACAGATACGCAGTATTTT
CASSLGGIYTDTQYF
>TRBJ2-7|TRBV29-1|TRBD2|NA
TGCAGCGTTGTCCCCCAAGGATCAGCGGGGGTATCCTACGAGCAGTACTTC
CSVVPQGSAGVSYEQYF
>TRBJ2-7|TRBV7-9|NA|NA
TGTGCCAGCAGTCCCCGGGCGGGGGCGGGGGAGCAGTACTTC
CASSPRAGAGEQYF
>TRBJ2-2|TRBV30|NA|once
TGTGCCTGGAGCCTGACAGTATCGAACACCGGGGAGCTGTTTTTT
CAWSLTVSNTGELFF
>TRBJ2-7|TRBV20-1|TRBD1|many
TGCAGTGCTAGAGCGACCGCCGGGACAGGGACCTACGAGCAGTACTTC
CSARATAGTGTYEQYF
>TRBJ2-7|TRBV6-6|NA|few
TGTGCCAGCAGTTCCTGGCGTGAAACCTACGAGCAGTACTTC
CASSSWRETYEQYF
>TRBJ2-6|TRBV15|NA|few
TGTGCCGCCAGCAGTTACAGCTCTGGGGCCAACGTCCTGACTTTC
CAASSYSSGANVLTF
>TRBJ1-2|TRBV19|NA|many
TGTGCCAGTAGTGACCCCGCGAACTATGGCTACACCTTC
CASSDPANYGYTF
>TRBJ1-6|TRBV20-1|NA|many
TGCAGTGCTAGAGAGGGCCCTAATTCACCCCTCCACTTT
CSAREGPNSPLHF
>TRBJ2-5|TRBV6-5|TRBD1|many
TGTGCCAGCAGTACGTACAGGGGTGCGGAGACCCAGTACTTC
CASSTYRGAETQYF
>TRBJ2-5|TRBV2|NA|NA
TGTGCCAGCAGTGTAGAGCGGATGATGGAGACCCAGTACTTC
CASSVERMMETQYF
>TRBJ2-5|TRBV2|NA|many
TGTGCCAGCAGCCAGGGAAAGGTGCAAGAGACCCAGTACTTC
CASSQGKVQETQYF
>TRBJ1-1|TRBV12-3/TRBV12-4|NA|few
TGTGCCAGCAGTTTTTGGGGCTGGGACACTGAAGCTTTCTTT
CASSFWGWDTEAFF
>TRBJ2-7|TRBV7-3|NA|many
TGTGCCAGCAGCTTAACCGGGACGGGAGACGAGCAGTACTTC
CASSLTGTGDEQYF
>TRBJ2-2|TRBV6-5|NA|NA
TGTGCCAGCCTGTCGAGACATTCGAACACCGGGGAGCTGTTTTTT
CASLSRHSNTGELFF
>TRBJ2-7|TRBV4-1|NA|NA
TGCGCCAGCAGCCAAGATCAGACCTCCTACGAGCAGTACTTC
CASSQDQTSYEQYF
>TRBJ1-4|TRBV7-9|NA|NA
TGTGCCAGCAGCCGAAACACAGGGTTTGAAAAACTGTTTTTT
CASSRNTGFEKLFF
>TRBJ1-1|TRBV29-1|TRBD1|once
TGCAGCACGCCGGGACAGGGAGAGAACACTGAAGCTTTCTTT
CSTPGQGENTEAFF
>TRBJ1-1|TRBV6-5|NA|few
TGTGCCAGCAGTTCCGTCGACAGCTACACTGAAGCTTTCTTT
CASSSVDSYTEAFF
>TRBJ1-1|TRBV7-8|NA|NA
TGTGCCAGCAGCGTTGAGCCGGGCCGGGGCACTGAAGCTTTCTTT
CASSVEPGRGTEAFF
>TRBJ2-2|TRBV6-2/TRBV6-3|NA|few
TGTGCCAGCAGTTACTTCCAGGGAGGTGCCGGGGAGCTGTTTTTT
CASSYFQGGAGELFF
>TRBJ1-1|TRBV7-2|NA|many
TGTGCCAGCAGCTCACCCGGACGGCCGCGCTCTGAAGCTTTCTTT
CASSSPGRPRSEAFF
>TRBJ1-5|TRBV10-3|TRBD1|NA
TGTGCCATCAGTTCAACAGGGGGTCATCGCCAGCATTTT
CAISSTGGHRQHF
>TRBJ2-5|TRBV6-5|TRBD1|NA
TGTGCCAGCACCTACGGGACAGTGACGTACCAAGAGACCCAGTACTTC
CASTYGTVTYQETQYF
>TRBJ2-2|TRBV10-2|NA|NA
TGCGCCAGCATGGGACGGGAGAACACCGGGGAGCTGTTTTTT
CASMGRENTGELFF
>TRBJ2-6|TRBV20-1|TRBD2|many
TGCAGTGCTAGAGATAGCGGGCCATCTGGGGCCAACGTCCTGACTTTC
CSARDSGPSGANVLTF
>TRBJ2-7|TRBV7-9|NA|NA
TGCGCCAGCAGCTTGGACGACTCCTACGAGCAGTACTTC
CASSLDDSYEQYF
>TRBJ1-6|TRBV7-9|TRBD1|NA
TGTGCCAGCGGGCCGACAGGGAATAATTCACCCCTCCACTTT
CASGPTGNNSPLHF
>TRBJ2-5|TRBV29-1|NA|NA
TGCAGCTTATGGCAGGGCCAAGAGACCCAGTACTTC
CSLWQGQETQYF
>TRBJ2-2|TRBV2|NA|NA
TGTGCCAGCATAGGAGCGACTAACACCGGGGAGCTGTTTTTT
CASIGATNTGELFF
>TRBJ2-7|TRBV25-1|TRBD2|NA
TGTGCCAGCAGTGCGACTAGCGGCGGTGCCTACGAGCAGTACTTC
CASSATSGGAYEQYF
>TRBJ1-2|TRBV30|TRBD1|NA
TGTGCCTGGGGGAGACAGGGTTACTATGGCTACACCTTC
CAWGRQGYYGYTF
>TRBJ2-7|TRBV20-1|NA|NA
TGCAGTGCTAGAGATTTCGGCTCGGGGAGTTCCCCTAGGGAGCAGTACTTC
CSARDFGSGSSPREQYF
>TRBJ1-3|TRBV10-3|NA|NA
TGTGCCATCGGGGACGGAAACACCATATATTTT
CAIGDGNTIYF
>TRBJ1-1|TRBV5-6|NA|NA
TGTGCCAGCAGCTGGGGCACCAGAGGAGAAGCTTTCTTT
CASSWGTRGEAFF
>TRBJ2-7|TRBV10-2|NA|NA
TGCGCCAGCAGTGCCGGACAAGTCTTTTCCTACGAGCAGTACTTC
CASSAGQVFSYEQYF
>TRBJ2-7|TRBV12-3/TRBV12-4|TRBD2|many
TGTGCCAGCAGTTTAGTGCCCGGGAGGAACGAGCAGTACTTC
CASSLVPGRNEQYF
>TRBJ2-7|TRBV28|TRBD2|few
TGTGCCAGTCGGGGGGTACCAACCTACGAGCAGTACTTC
CASRGVPTYEQYF
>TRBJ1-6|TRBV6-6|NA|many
TGTGCCAGCAGTTATCGCCTCGGAGATTCACCCCTCCACTTT
CASSYRLGDSPLHF
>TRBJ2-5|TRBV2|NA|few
TGTGCCAGCAGTGTAATAGGAGGGTCGCAAGGGACCCAGTACTTC
CASSVIGGSQGTQYF
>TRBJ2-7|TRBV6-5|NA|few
TGTGCCAGCAGTTTTGGCTCTTCGCCGTACGAGCAGTACTTC
CASSFGSSPYEQYF
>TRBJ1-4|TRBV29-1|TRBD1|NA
TGCAGCACTTCCGGGACAGTCGGTAATGAAAAACTGTTTTTT
CSTSGTVGNEKLFF
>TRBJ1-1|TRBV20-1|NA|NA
TGCAGTGCCCCCGAACTTAACACTGAAGCTTTCTTT
CSAPELNTEAFF
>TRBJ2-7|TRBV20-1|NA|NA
TGCAGTGCTAGAGATCTGGGCGGGCCTATCTACGAGCAGTACTTC
CSARDLGGPIYEQYF